Each of the 12 T cell receptor beta chains below was sequenced from the same sample in a study of T cell repertoires in cytomegalovirus infection. TCRdb re-analysed the reads in MiXCR, keeping a single row per CDR3 protein. The data contain 80,000 to 130,000 distinct CDR3 sequences, more than 20% of them seen just once; the ten biggest clones take up about two fifths. Specimen: CD8+ T cells from PBMCs. The receptors stem from a human donor in good health (CMV status not recorded). Some clones in this sample may be carry-over from other donors' samples.

A few counts support this clonotype. The chain combines TRBV19 with TRBJ1-1; 11 nucleotides match TRBD1. Germline lookup yields CDR1 LNHDA and CDR2 SQIVND (reference sequence). Trimming took 6 bases from V and 2 from J; bases not matched to a gene: 11. This CDR3 contains 17 residues. CDR3 region: CASSPYPGTGGNTEAFF. The CDR3 DNA sequence: TGTGCCAGTAGCCCTTATCCCGGGACAGGGGGAAACACTGAAGCTTTCTTT.

This sequence joins TRBV5-1 and TRBJ1-5; D is ambiguous. Between the trimmed V and J ends, which lost 1 base and 1 base, there was a span of 9 bases. Germline CDR1 is SGHRS and CDR2 is YFSETQ. CDR3 length equals 15 residues. The CDR3 sequence is CASSLRGMSNQPQHF. The DNA of the CDR3 is TGCGCCAGCAGCTTGAGAGGGATGAGCAATCAGCCCCAGCATTTT.

The rearrangement joins TRBV10-1 to TRBJ2-3, with 11 positions matching TRBD2. V lost 1 base and J lost 5; bases outside the gene matches: 8. This CDR3 has 17 amino acids. Germline CDR1 is WNHNN and CDR2 is SYGVQD (reference sequence). In nucleotides, the CDR3 is TGCGCCAGCAGTGAGTTAGCGGGAGGGCCGTGGGAAGATACGCAGTATTTT. Translated, it gives CASSELAGGPWEDTQYF.

This chain joins TRBV29-1 and TRBJ2-1; weak D call: TRBD1 (6 bases). CDR1 SQVTM and CDR2 ANQGSEA come from the germline V gene. The CDR3 loop spans 11 amino acids. The CDR3 bases are TGCAGGGTGCAGGGGTACAATGAGCAGTTCTTC. It yields the protein CRVQGYNEQFF.

This clonotype showed up just a few times. The J gene is TRBJ1-5, the V gene TRBV20-1; D possibly corresponds to TRBD1 (5 bases). V was shortened by 2 bases and J by 0 bases, with 14 bases between the two germline ends. CDR3 size: 16 residues. Germline-derived CDR1 and CDR2 are DFQATT and SNEGSKA (reference sequence). CDR3 in amino acids: CSARSTRGDSNQPQHF. CDR3 nucleotides: TGCAGTGCTAGATCTACCCGGGGGGATAGCAATCAGCCCCAGCATTTT.

This clonotype was observed a handful of times. The rearrangement links TRBV28 to TRBJ2-2, with 9 bases fitting TRBD1. Looked up from germline, CDR1 is MDHEN and CDR2 is SYDVKM. The CDR3 length is 17 residues. V was pared by 0 bases and J by 1 base, with 3 bases of the junction left unmatched. CDR3 in DNA: TGTGCCAGCAGTTTATGGTCGACAGGGGGGAACACCGGGGAGCTGTTTTTT. This gives the protein CASSLWSTGGNTGELFF.

The sample holds many counts of this clonotype. The V gene is TRBV7-9, the J gene TRBJ2-3; TRBD2 matches 10 bases. CDR3 size: 20 residues. Germline V lookup: CDR1 SEHNR, CDR2 FQNEAQ (reference sequence). With V trimmed by 2 bases and J by 0 bases, 14 bases remained unmatched. CDR3 sequence: CASSLPSSGGREHSTDTQYF. For the CDR3, the DNA is TGTGCCAGCAGCTTACCCTCTAGCGGGGGACGAGAACATAGCACAGATACGCAGTATTTT.

This chain links TRBV20-1 with TRBJ2-3; no clear D. Germline lookup yields CDR1 DFQATT and CDR2 SNEGSKA (reference sequence). CDR3 length: 13 amino acids. The V end lost 6 bases, the J end lost 0 bases, and 10 bases lay between the germline ends. CDR3 sequence: CSAQPASTDTQYF. CDR3 bases: TGCAGTGCCCAACCGGCTAGCACAGATACGCAGTATTTT.

This clonotype was found a few times. This chain links TRBV7-9 with TRBJ2-4; 10 nucleotides align to TRBD1. The CDR3 has 14 residues. V was clipped by 5 bases and J by 8 bases; unmatched bases: 6. Germline lookup yields CDR1 SEHNR and CDR2 FQNEAQ (reference sequence). CDR3: CASSRGQGWDIQYF. Written as DNA, the CDR3 is TGTGCCAGCAGCCGGGGACAGGGGTGGGACATTCAGTACTTC.

This clonotype was recorded at least ten times. The rearrangement uses TRBV30 and TRBJ2-1; D possibly corresponds to TRBD2 (5 bases). The germline CDR1 and CDR2 sequences are GTSNPN and SVGIG (reference sequence). V lost 8 bases to trimming and J lost 4 bases, with 21 bases between them. The CDR3 has 15 residues. CDR3 amino acids: CAQHLVTGGYNEQFF. CDR3 bases: TGTGCCCAGCATCTCGTAACTGGCGGGTACAATGAGCAGTTCTTC.

The chain is built from TRBV19 and TRBJ1-5; the D gene is possibly TRBD1 (5 bases). Germline values: CDR1 LNHDA, CDR2 SQIVND (reference sequence). The CDR3 is 13 residues long. Trimming cost V 2 bases and J 5 bases, with 7 bases left between them. The CDR3 coding sequence is TGTGCCAGTAGTATATTGGGGGATCAGCCCCAGCATTTT. Its protein is CASSILGDQPQHF.

This clonotype came up a few times. The rearrangement links TRBV12-3 or TRBV12-4 to TRBJ2-1, with D tentatively TRBD1 (6 bases). CDR3 length: 15 amino acids. The germline V and J ends were trimmed by 3 bases and 2 bases, with 11 bases remaining between them. The CDR3 spells CASSLRDNPYNEQFF. The DNA for the CDR3 is TGTGCCAGCAGTTTGAGGGACAACCCCTACAATGAGCAGTTCTTC.